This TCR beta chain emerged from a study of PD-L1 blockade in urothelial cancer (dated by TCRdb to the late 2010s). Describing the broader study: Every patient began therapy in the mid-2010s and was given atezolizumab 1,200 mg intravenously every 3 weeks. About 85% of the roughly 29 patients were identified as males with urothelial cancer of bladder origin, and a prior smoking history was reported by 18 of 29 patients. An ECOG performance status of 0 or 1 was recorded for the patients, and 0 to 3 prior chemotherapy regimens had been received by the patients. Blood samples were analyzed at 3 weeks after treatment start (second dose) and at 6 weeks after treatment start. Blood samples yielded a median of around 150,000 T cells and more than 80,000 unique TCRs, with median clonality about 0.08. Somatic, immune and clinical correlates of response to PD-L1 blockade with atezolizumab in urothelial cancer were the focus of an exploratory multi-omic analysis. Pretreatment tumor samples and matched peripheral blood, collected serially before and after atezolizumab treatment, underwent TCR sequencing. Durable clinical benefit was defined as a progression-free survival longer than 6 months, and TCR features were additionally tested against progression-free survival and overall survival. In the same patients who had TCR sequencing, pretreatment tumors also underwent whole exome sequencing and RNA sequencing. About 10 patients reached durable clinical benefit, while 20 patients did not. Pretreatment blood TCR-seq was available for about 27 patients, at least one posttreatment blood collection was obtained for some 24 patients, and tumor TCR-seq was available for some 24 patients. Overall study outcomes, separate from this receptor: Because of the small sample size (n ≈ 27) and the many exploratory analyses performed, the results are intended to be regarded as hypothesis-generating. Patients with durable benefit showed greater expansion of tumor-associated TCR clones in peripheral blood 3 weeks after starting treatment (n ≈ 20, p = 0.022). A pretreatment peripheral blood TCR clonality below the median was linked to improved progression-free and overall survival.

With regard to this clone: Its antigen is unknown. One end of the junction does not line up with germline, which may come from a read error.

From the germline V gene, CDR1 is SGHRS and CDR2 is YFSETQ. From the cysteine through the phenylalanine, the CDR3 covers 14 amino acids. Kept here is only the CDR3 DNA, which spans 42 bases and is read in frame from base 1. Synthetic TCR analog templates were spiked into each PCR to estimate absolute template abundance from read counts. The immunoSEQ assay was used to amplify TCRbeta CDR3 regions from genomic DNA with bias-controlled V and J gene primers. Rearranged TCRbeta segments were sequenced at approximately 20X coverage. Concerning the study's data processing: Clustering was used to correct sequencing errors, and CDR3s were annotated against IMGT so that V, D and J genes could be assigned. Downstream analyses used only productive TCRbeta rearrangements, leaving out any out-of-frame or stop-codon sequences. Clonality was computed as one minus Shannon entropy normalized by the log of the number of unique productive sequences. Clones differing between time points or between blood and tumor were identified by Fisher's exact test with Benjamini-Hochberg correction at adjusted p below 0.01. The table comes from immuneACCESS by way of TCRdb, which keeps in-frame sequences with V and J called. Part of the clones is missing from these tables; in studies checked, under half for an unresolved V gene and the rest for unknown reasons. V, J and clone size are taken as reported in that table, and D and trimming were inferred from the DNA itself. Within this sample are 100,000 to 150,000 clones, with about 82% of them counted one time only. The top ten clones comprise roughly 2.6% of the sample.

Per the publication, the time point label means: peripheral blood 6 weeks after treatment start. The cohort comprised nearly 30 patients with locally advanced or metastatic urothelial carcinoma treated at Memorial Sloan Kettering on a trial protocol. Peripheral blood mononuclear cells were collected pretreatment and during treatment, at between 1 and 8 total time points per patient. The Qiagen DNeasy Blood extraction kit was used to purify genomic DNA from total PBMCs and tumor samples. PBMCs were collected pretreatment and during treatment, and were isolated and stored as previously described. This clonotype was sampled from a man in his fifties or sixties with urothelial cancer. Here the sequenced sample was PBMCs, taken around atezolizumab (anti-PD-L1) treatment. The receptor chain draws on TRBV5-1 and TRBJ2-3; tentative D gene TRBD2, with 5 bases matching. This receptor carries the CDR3 CSSSPTERLDTQYF. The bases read TGCTCCAGCAGCCCCACCGAGCGGCTGGATACGCAGTATTTT.